These 17 T cell receptor beta chains were sequenced from one sample in a study of monozygotic twins with inflammatory bowel disease (dated by TCRdb to the late 2010s). The receptor library was made with 5' RACE. Sequenced on an Illumina HiSeq 2500. TCRdb reprocessed the public reads and reports one entry per CDR3 protein sequence, without DNA. This sample's table lists 300,000 to 400,000 distinct CDR3 sequences. 2.5% to 3% of the sample comes from the top ten. Material for sequencing was blood. The receptors here all came from a human donor with ulcerative colitis or Crohn's disease, or a healthy co-twin of an affected twin (not recorded which).

The CDR3 sequence is CASSGTSLGTGELFF. This chain connects TRBV7-8 to TRBJ2-2; TCRdb lists TRBD2, though no DNA is available to test this call. The germline CDR1 and CDR2 sequences are SGHVS and FQNEAQ. This CDR3 has 15 amino acids.

This chain connects TRBV20-1 to TRBJ2-1; TCRdb's D call of TRBD1 is untestable without DNA. In germline, CDR1 is DFQATT, CDR2 SNEGSKA (reference sequence). The CDR3 contains 16 residues. This CDR3 is CSVGGDRSLIYNEQFF.

This sequence joins TRBV5-1 and TRBJ1-1; the D call of TRBD1 rests on TCRdb alone, since no DNA is present to check it. Germline V gene data show CDR1 as SGHRS and CDR2 as YFSETQ. The CDR3 runs 16 residues. The CDR3 loop reads CASSLAPGQMNTEAFF.

The chain has TRBV29-1 and TRBJ1-2; TCRdb's D call, TRBD1, is unchecked because there is no DNA. Germline values: CDR1 SQVTM, CDR2 ANQGSEA. The CDR3 is 16 amino acids. CDR3: CSVGAQGVRTRTGYTF.

The chain uses TRBV5-1 and TRBJ1-2; no DNA is available, so the TRBD1 call from TCRdb remains unchecked. The CDR3 runs 13 residues. From germline, CDR1 is SGHRS and CDR2 YFSETQ. The CDR3 reads CASTRLDSYGYTF.

This sequence joins TRBV20-1 and TRBJ2-7; lacking DNA, the TRBD1 call made by TCRdb goes unchecked. The germline V gene encodes CDR1 DFQATT and CDR2 SNEGSKA (reference sequence). The length of the CDR3 is 16 residues. CDR3: CSAEAHSRTGNYEQYF.

The CDR3 region is CSARGGRSSSNQPQHF. The chain carries TRBV20-1 and TRBJ1-5. The CDR3 spans 16 residues. Germline V gives CDR1 DFQATT, CDR2 SNEGSKA (reference sequence).

The genes are TRBV4-2 and TRBJ2-7. There are 11 residues in the CDR3. Per the germline V gene, CDR1 is LGHNA and CDR2 is YNFKEQ. The CDR3 sequence is CASSQKGEQYF.

This chain joins TRBV4-3 and TRBJ1-4; as DNA is missing, the TRBD1 call by TCRdb cannot be tested. The CDR3 has 16 residues. Looked up from germline, CDR1 is LGHNA and CDR2 is YSLEER. CDR3 loop: CASSQDYRANNEKLFF.

The chain is built from TRBV7-6 and TRBJ1-2; TCRdb's D gene call, TRBD1, goes unchecked for lack of DNA. CDR3 length: 15 amino acids. Germline V gives CDR1 SGHVS, CDR2 FNYEAQ. CDR3: CASSLWRGPSYGYTF. Full variable domain (missing parts from reference TRBV7-6 and TRBJ1-2): GAGVSQSPRYKVTKRGQDVALRCDPISGHVSLYWYRQALGQGPEFLTYFNYEAQQDKSGLPNDRFSAERPEGSISTLTIQRTEQRDSAMYRCASSLWRGPSYGYTFGSGTRLTVV.

The CDR3 is CASSLAGQNYSPLHF. J is TRBJ1-6 and V is TRBV9; checking the TCRdb D call of TRBD1 is not possible without DNA. Germline V gene lookup returns CDR1 SGDLS and CDR2 YYNGEE. This CDR3 has 15 residues.

The V and J genes are TRBV7-2 and TRBJ1-2; TCRdb selects TRBD1, and the lack of DNA leaves this call unchecked. Germline V gene lookup returns CDR1 SGHTA and CDR2 FQGNSA. CDR3 length: 14 residues. CDR3 sequence: CASSSAPQGYGYTF.

This sequence joins TRBV6-2 or TRBV6-3 and TRBJ2-2; the TCRdb call, TRBD1, lacks DNA for checking. The germline V gene has CDR1 MNHEY and CDR2 SVGEGT. The CDR3 totals 15 residues. The CDR3 loop is CASTQWGANTGELFF.

This sequence joins TRBV9 and TRBJ2-2; TCRdb names TRBD1, which stays unverified in the absence of DNA. The CDR3 loop spans 16 amino acids. The germline V gene encodes CDR1 SGDLS and CDR2 YYNGEE. The chain's CDR3 is CASSATGTESTGELFF.

The chain combines TRBV24-1 with TRBJ2-1; TCRdb picks TRBD1, but there is no DNA to check that call. CDR3 length: 15 amino acids. Germline V lookup: CDR1 KGHDR, CDR2 SFDVKD. This CDR3 is CATSETGTGDHEQFF.

This sequence joins TRBV6-2 or TRBV6-3 and TRBJ2-7. Germline V gene data show CDR1 as MNHEY and CDR2 as SVGEGT. This CDR3 has 13 amino acids. This CDR3 reads CASSYQETYEQYF.

The chain has TRBV3-1 and TRBJ2-3. Germline loops: CDR1 LGHDT, CDR2 YNNKEL (reference sequence). The CDR3 loop spans 16 amino acids. The CDR3 protein is CASSQVLAGGTDTQYF.